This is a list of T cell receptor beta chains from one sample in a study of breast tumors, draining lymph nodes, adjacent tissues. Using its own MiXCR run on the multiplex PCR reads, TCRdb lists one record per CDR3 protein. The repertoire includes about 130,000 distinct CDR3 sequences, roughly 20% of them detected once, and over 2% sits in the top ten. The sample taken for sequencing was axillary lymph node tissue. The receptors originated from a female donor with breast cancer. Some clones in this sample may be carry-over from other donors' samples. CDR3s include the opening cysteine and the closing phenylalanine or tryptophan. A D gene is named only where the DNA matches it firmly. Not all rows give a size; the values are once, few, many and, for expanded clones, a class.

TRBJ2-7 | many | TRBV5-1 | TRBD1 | TGCGCCAGCAGCTCGGGGACAGACTCCTACGAGCAGTACTTC | CASSSGTDSYEQYF
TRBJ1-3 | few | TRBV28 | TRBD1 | TGTGCCAGCACTTTACCAGGGGGTGACACCATATATTTT | CASTLPGGDTIYF
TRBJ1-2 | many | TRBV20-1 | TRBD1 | TGCAGTGCTAGAGATCTGACCGGGACAGTTGACGGCTACACCTTC | CSARDLTGTVDGYTF
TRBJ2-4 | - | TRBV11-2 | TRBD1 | TGTGCCAGCAGCCCGACAGGGAACATTCAGTACTTC | CASSPTGNIQYF
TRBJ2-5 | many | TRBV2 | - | TGTGCCAGCAGTGACAAGTTGACTAGGGCCCAGTACTTC | CASSDKLTRAQYF
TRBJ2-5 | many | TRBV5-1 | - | TGCGCCAGCAGCTTGGAGTTAGCATCGACCCAGTACTTC | CASSLELASTQYF
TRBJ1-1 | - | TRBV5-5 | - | TGTGCCAGCAGTGAGGGACGGAACACTGAAGCTTTCTTT | CASSEGRNTEAFF
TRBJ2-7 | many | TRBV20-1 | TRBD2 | TGCAGTGCGAAAGCCAGCGGGAGCTCCTACGAGCAGTACTTC | CSAKASGSSYEQYF
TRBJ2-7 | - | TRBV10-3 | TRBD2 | TGTGCCATCAGTGAGGTAGCGGGAAGGACCTACGAGCAGTACTTC | CAISEVAGRTYEQYF
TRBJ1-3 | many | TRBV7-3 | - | TGTGCCAGCAGCTTAACGGGAGGAGCGCGGGCTGGAAACACCATATATTTT | CASSLTGGARAGNTIYF
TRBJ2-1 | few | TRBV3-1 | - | TGTGCCAGCAGCCAAGGGCGACTGCCCAATGAGCAGTTCTTC | CASSQGRLPNEQFF
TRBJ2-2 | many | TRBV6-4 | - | TGTGCCAGCAGTGCGAGCTCCGAATGGTCCGGGGAGCTGTTTTTT | CASSASSEWSGELFF
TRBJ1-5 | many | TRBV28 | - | TGTGCCAGCGTTTCGAGTTCGGGACGGCGCAATCAGCCCCAGCATTTT | CASVSSSGRRNQPQHF
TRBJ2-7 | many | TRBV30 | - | TGTGCCTGGAGACCCAGGGGACCCTACGAGCAGTACTTC | CAWRPRGPYEQYF
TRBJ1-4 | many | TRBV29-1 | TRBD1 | TGCAGCGTTGACGGCCTCACCGGGACAGGGGATGAAAAACTGTTTTTT | CSVDGLTGTGDEKLFF
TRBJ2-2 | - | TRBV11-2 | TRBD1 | TGTGCCAGCAGCACACAGGGGGCGGCCGGGAAGCTGTTTTTT | CASSTQGAAGKLFF
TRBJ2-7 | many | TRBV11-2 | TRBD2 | TGTGCCAGCAGCTTAGGGGGCGGGAGTTTGGAGCAGTACTTC | CASSLGGGSLEQYF
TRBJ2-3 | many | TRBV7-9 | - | TGTGCCAGCAGCCAAGAAGATACGCAGTATTTT | CASSQEDTQYF
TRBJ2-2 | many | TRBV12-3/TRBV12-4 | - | TGTGCCAGCAGCCCTACTAGACCCGGGGAGCTGTTTTTT | CASSPTRPGELFF
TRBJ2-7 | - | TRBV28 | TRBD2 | TGTGCCAGCAATTTAGCGGGGACCTACGAGCAGTACTTC | CASNLAGTYEQYF
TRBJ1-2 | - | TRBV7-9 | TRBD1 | TGTGCCAGCAGCTCCGACAGGGGGGTTCTCCCCCACTACGGCTACACCTTC | CASSSDRGVLPHYGYTF
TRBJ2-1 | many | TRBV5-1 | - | TGCGCCAGCAGCTTGAGGGTCAACTCCTACAATGAGCAGTTCTTC | CASSLRVNSYNEQFF
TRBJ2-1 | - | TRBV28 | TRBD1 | TGTGCCAGCAGTTTAGAACAGGGGGCATTGGATGAGCAGTTCTTC | CASSLEQGALDEQFF
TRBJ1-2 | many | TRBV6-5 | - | TGTGCCAGCAGTTACTCGACAGGAGGCTATGGCTACACCTTC | CASSYSTGGYGYTF
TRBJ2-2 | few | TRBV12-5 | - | TGTGCTAGTGGTTTGGTAGCCACCGGGGAGCTGTTTTTT | CASGLVATGELFF
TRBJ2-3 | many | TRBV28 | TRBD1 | TGTGCCAGCCGGACAGGAGGCACAGATACGCAGTATTTT | CASRTGGTDTQYF
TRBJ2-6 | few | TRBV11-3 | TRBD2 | TGTGCCAGCAGCGCCCGGGAGGCAGGAGAGTCTGGGGCCAACGTCCTGACTTTC | CASSAREAGESGANVLTF
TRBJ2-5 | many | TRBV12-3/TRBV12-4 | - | TGTGCCAGCAGTTTTACTGGGGGAAGGCTAGAGACCCAGTACTTC | CASSFTGGRLETQYF
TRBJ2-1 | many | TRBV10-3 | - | TGTGCCATCAGTGGGGTGGGCGGGACGGCGCAGTTCTTC | CAISGVGGTAQFF
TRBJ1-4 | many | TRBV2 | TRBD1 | TGTGCCAGCAGATCCGGGACAGGGGGAGGGAAACTGTTTTTT | CASRSGTGGGKLFF
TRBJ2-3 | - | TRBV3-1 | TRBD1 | TGTGCCAGCAGCCGACTTCCAGGGGGCGCGAGGCCACATACGCAGTATTTT | CASSRLPGGARPHTQYF
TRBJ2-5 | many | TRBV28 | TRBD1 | TGTGCCAGCAGTTTGTTGACAGGGGGACAAGAGACCCAGTACTTC | CASSLLTGGQETQYF
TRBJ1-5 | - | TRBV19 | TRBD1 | TGTGCCAGTAGTATCCTTCCGGGACAGGGAAGCAATCAGCCCCGGCATTTT | CASSILPGQGSNQPRHF
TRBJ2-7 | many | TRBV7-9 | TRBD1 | TGTGCCAGCAGCTTACACCCAGGGGGTAAGAGGTACGAGCAGTACTTC | CASSLHPGGKRYEQYF
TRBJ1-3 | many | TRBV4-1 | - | TGCGCCAGCAGCCAAGGCGTTCTCTCTGGAAACACCATATATTTT | CASSQGVLSGNTIYF
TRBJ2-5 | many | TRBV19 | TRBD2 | TGTGCCAGTAGTACCGGCGGGGGGGGAGAGACCCAGTACTTC | CASSTGGGGETQYF
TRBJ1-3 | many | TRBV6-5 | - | TGTGCCAGCAGTTCCGCAACCGGAAACACCATATATTTT | CASSSATGNTIYF
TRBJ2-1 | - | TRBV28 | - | TGTGCCAGCAGTCCCGGGACTCCCAGGGAGCAGTTCTTC | CASSPGTPREQFF
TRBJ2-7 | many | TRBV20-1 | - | TGCAGTGCTAGAGATGCAACAGACTCCTACGAGCAGTACTTC | CSARDATDSYEQYF
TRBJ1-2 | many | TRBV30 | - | TGTGCCTGGAGCCGGCTGGACTATGGCTACACCTTC | CAWSRLDYGYTF
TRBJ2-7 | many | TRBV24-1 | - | TGTGCCACCAGTGTCGGGGCGTACCCCTACGAGCAGTACTTC | CATSVGAYPYEQYF
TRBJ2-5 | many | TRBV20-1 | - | TGCAGTGCTAGCCCTAGCCCGAAAGGGGAGACCCAGTACTTC | CSASPSPKGETQYF
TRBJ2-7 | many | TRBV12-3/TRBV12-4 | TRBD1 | TGTGCCAGCAGTTCGACCCGGGACAGGGACATGGGACTGTACTTC | CASSSTRDRDMGLYF
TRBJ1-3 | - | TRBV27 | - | TGTGCCAGCAGCCCGATGCTCAGGGGTACTGGAAACACCATACATTTT | CASSPMLRGTGNTIHF
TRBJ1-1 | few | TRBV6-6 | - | TGTGCCAGCAGTTACGGGGACACTGAAGCTTTCTTT | CASSYGDTEAFF